These 29 T cell receptor beta chains were sequenced from one sample in a study of blood T cells in healthy people across ages. A J-beta primer mix and a sample-barcoded 5' primer were used in a second PCR of roughly 7 to 12 cycles. Each CDR3 protein gets one entry after TCRdb re-called the 5' RACE reads with MiXCR. The sample shows 1.5 million to 2 million distinct CDR3 sequences, around 36% of them seen only once. The sample comprised blood. The receptors were gathered from a woman aged 30 to 39 in good health.

This sequence joins TRBV10-1 and TRBJ2-3; 7 positions agree with TRBD2. Looked up from germline, CDR1 is WNHNN and CDR2 is SYGVQD (reference sequence). The CDR3 totals 15 residues. V lost 3 bases to trimming and J lost 2 bases; unmatched junction nucleotides: 5. The CDR3 reads CASSETSAPTDTQYF. For the CDR3, the DNA is TGCGCCAGCAGTGAAACTAGCGCTCCCACAGATACGCAGTATTTT.

This clonotype came up a few times. J is TRBJ1-5 and V is TRBV3-1, with D possibly being TRBD1 (5 bases). Between the trimmed V and J ends, which lost 0 bases and 9 bases, there was a span of 6 bases. In germline, CDR1 is LGHDT, CDR2 YNNKEL (reference sequence). This CDR3 has 12 residues. CDR3 sequence (DNA): TGTGCCAGCAGCCAAGATGACAGGCCCCAGCATTTT. Amino acids: CASSQDDRPQHF.

In this sample, this clonotype turned up a few times. This chain connects TRBV4-1 to TRBJ2-1, with 13 bases fitting TRBD2. This CDR3 spans 17 amino acids. Trimming took 1 base from V and 7 from J; bases not matched to a gene: 7. From germline, CDR1 is MGHRA and CDR2 YSYEKL. Here the CDR3 reads CASSQGWAGLAGNEQFF. DNA for the CDR3: TGCGCCAGCAGCCAAGGATGGGCGGGACTAGCGGGGAATGAGCAGTTCTTC.

This clonotype was detected only once. The chain is built from TRBV29-1 and TRBJ1-5, with TRBD1 matching over 9 bases. Germline V gene data show CDR1 as SQVTM and CDR2 as ANQGSEA. After removal of 7 bases from V and 4 bases from J, the junction contained 11 bases not matched to a gene. This CDR3 is 15 amino acids long. CDR3: CSAAETGGQNQPQHF. DNA for the CDR3: TGCAGCGCCGCCGAGACAGGGGGACAGAATCAGCCCCAGCATTTT.

The rearrangement joins TRBV7-6 to TRBJ2-5; 8 positions match TRBD2. The DNA end lines up better with TRBJ2-1; the J call may be wrong. Per the germline V gene, CDR1 is SGHVS and CDR2 is FNYEAQ. CDR3 length equals 16 residues. Here the CDR3 reads CASSGLAGGLRETQFF. The CDR3 coding sequence is TGTGCCAGCAGTGGCCTGGCGGGGGGCCTCCGGGAGACCCAGTTCTTC.

This clonotype was counted a few times. This chain uses TRBV4-1 with TRBJ1-4; the D is unclear. The germline CDR1 and CDR2 sequences are MGHRA and YSYEKL. The CDR3 spans 13 residues. V lost 2 bases, J lost 12 bases, and 13 bases lay in between. CDR3 DNA: TGCGCCAGCAGCCAACCCCCCAGTAAGGAACTGTTTTTT. This codes for CASSQPPSKELFF.

The chain carries TRBV7-6 and TRBJ1-2, with D perhaps matching TRBD1 (5 bases). This CDR3 has 15 amino acids. Trimming took off 2 bases at V and 10 bases at J, with 20 bases between the two ends. CDR1 is SGHVS, CDR2 FNYEAQ, per germline. The CDR3 DNA follows: TGTGCCAGCAGCTTATATCCCGAGGACACTAATGACTACACCTTC. Protein product: CASSLYPEDTNDYTF.

The rearrangement uses TRBV6-5 and TRBJ2-1, with TRBD2 identical over 8 bases. This CDR3 has 15 amino acids. V lost 7 bases, J lost 7 bases, and 12 bases stayed unmatched. CDR1 and CDR2 (germline): MNHEY, SVGAGI. CDR3 protein: CASTRGGLGANEQFF. In nucleotides, the CDR3 is TGTGCCAGCACCCGAGGGGGACTAGGGGCGAATGAGCAGTTCTTC.

The chain is built from TRBV7-6 and TRBJ2-3; no firm D call. Germline assignment: CDR1 SGHVS and CDR2 FNYEAQ. Deletions cut 5 bases from V and 5 bases from J, with 17 bases between. The CDR3 is 15 residues long. The CDR3 nucleotides read TGTGCCAGCAGCGGGCAGCTCGGTCTCCAAGATACGCAGTATTTT. Its translation is CASSGQLGLQDTQYF.

Only a few counts were recorded for this clonotype. The chain employs TRBV30 and TRBJ1-2; D is unclear. The germline V and J ends were trimmed by 5 bases and 6 bases, with 13 bases remaining between them. The CDR3 is 12 residues long. CDR1 is GTSNPN and CDR2 is SVGIG in the germline V gene (reference sequence). The CDR3 loop reads CAWEGDIDGYTF. DNA of the CDR3: TGTGCCTGGGAAGGTGACATCGATGGCTACACCTTC.

This clonotype came up a few times. The CDR3 DNA sequence: TGTGCCAGCAGCTTAAATGCGGGCCTGCTTGGGGATACGCAGTATTTT. It specifies CASSLNAGLLGDTQYF. This chain links TRBV7-3 with TRBJ2-3; possible D gene TRBD2, 5 bases. This CDR3 comprises 16 residues. V dropped 1 base and J dropped 6 bases, with 17 bases sitting between them. The germline V gene has CDR1 SGHTA and CDR2 FQGTGA.

The rearrangement uses TRBV27 and TRBJ2-3, with 8 bases lining up with TRBD1. V lost 5 bases, J lost 2 bases, and 9 bases stayed unmatched. The CDR3 sequence is 16 residues long. Looked up from germline, CDR1 is MNHEY and CDR2 is SMNVEV (reference sequence). CDR3 DNA sequence: TGTGCCAGCAGTACTATCAGGGGGCCTGACACAGATACGCAGTATTTT. Translating it yields CASSTIRGPDTDTQYF.

This clonotype occurred a few times. The chain has TRBV7-3 and TRBJ2-7; no reliable D call. From germline, CDR1 is SGHTA and CDR2 FQGTGA. The V and J ends lost 1 base and 5 bases respectively, with 9 bases between them. This CDR3 is built from 13 residues. The CDR3 reads CASSLSGKDEQYF. The CDR3 DNA reads TGTGCCAGCAGCTTAAGTGGAAAGGACGAGCAGTACTTC.

The rearrangement links TRBV12-3 or TRBV12-4 to TRBJ2-1; 11 bases are a match to TRBD1. V was clipped by 6 bases and J by 6 bases; unmatched bases: 7. The CDR3 spans 15 residues. This chain's CDR3 is CASSLEDRGLNEQFF. CDR3 DNA: TGTGCCAGCAGCCTGGAGGACAGGGGGCTCAATGAGCAGTTCTTC.

The chain employs TRBV7-3 and TRBJ2-5, with 9 bases matching TRBD2. The CDR3 length is 15 residues. Germline lookup yields CDR1 SGHTA and CDR2 FQGTGA. Trimming cost V 5 bases and J 1 base; bases outside gene matches: 5. CDR3 nucleotides: TGTGCCAGCAGCAGACATAGCGGGGGCCAAGAGACCCAGTACTTC. It is translated as CASSRHSGGQETQYF. Complete variable domain (other parts from reference TRBV7-3 and TRBJ2-5): GAGVSQTPSNKVTEKGKYVELRCDPISGHTALYWYRQSLGQGPEFLIYFQGTGAADDSGLPNDRFFAVRPEGSVSTLKIQRTERGDSAVYLCASSRHSGGQETQYFGPGTRLLVL.

CDR3 region: CASSQVIGAGVTDTQYF. As DNA, the CDR3 is TGCGCCAGCAGCCAAGTGATCGGGGCAGGAGTCACAGATACGCAGTATTTT. The chain joins TRBV4-1 to TRBJ2-3; TRBD1 or TRBD2 may be the D gene (5 bases each). The germline gives CDR1 MGHRA, CDR2 YSYEKL. Deletions cut 1 base from V and 2 bases from J, with 16 bases between. This CDR3 has 17 amino acids.

This clonotype appeared once. The chain uses TRBV6-5 and TRBJ2-1; D is unresolved. Germline assignment: CDR1 MNHEY and CDR2 SVGAGI. Trimming took off 1 base at V and 6 bases at J, with 22 bases between the two ends. This CDR3 is built from 18 residues. CDR3 coding DNA: TGTGCCAGCAGTTACTTTGTCTATAACACCGAAGAGATCAATGAGCAGTTCTTC. It translates to CASSYFVYNTEEINEQFF.

This clonotype came up many times. The gene calls are TRBV3-1 and TRBJ2-3; D is possibly TRBD1 (6 bases). With 5 bases removed from V and 13 bases from J, the gap between germline ends came to 19 bases. The CDR3 runs 13 residues. Germline CDR1 and CDR2: LGHDT and YNNKEL (reference sequence). The CDR3 nucleotides are TGTGCCAGCAGCGGGGGCCTAGCCATGACTGAGTATTTT. The encoded protein is CASSGGLAMTEYF.

There are many counts of this clonotype. The V and J genes are TRBV20-1 and TRBJ1-2, with TRBD1 as a possible D gene (6 bases). CDR3 length: 12 residues. Trimming cost V 4 bases and J 9 bases, with 15 bases left between them. Germline V lookup: CDR1 DFQATT, CDR2 SNEGSKA (reference sequence). The CDR3 is CSAITGIQSYTF. For the CDR3, the DNA is TGCAGTGCTATTACAGGGATCCAAAGCTACACCTTC.

The chain joins TRBV9 to TRBJ1-1; no clear D. The CDR3 runs 14 residues. Trimming removed 0 bases from V and 0 bases from J, with 6 bases in between. In germline, CDR1 is SGDLS, CDR2 YYNGEE. CDR3 nucleotides: TGTGCCAGCAGCGTAGTAGCGGTGAACACTGAAGCTTTCTTT. Translation: CASSVVAVNTEAFF.

There are many counts of this clonotype. The V and J genes are TRBV6-5 and TRBJ2-1; no firm D call. The V gene lost 6 bases and the J gene lost 6 bases, with 12 bases spanning the gap. Germline assignment: CDR1 MNHEY and CDR2 SVGAGI. The CDR3 has 13 residues. CDR3: CASRLTSSNEQFF. The CDR3 nucleotides are TGTGCCAGCAGGCTAACGAGTTCCAATGAGCAGTTCTTC.

The sample holds many counts of this clonotype. The CDR3 here is CASSLDVLAAMVEFF. The CDR3 nucleotides read TGCGCCAGCAGCTTGGATGTTCTAGCGGCTATGGTGGAGTTCTTC. The chain is built from TRBV5-1 and TRBJ2-1; 7 positions agree with TRBD2. Germline lookup yields CDR1 SGHRS and CDR2 YFSETQ. This CDR3 region has 15 residues. V was pared by 0 bases and J by 14 bases, with 14 bases of the junction left unmatched. Drawing the rest from reference TRBV5-1 and TRBJ2-1, the complete variable domain is KAGVTQTPRYLIKTRGQQVTLSCSPISGHRSVSWYQQTPGQGLQFLFEYFSETQRNKGNFPGRFSGRQFSNSRSEMNVSTLELGDSALYLCASSLDVLAAMVEFFGPGTRLTVL.

The J gene is TRBJ2-4, the V gene TRBV20-1, with D unresolved. The V end lost 3 bases, the J end lost 6 bases, and 6 bases lay between the germline ends. CDR3 size: 11 residues. Germline assignment: CDR1 DFQATT and CDR2 SNEGSKA (reference sequence). DNA of the CDR3: TGCAGTGCTAGGGACGGAAACATTCAGTACTTC. Protein product: CSARDGNIQYF.

The V call is TRBV27, the J call TRBJ2-1; no definite D call. The CDR3 spans 14 residues. The ends were cut back, 3 bases at V and 7 bases at J, with 13 bases in the middle. Germline-derived CDR1 and CDR2 are MNHEY and SMNVEV (reference sequence). CDR3 sequence reads: CASSLTDAVNEQFF. The CDR3, as DNA: TGTGCCAGCAGTTTGACCGACGCGGTGAATGAGCAGTTCTTC.

The sample holds many counts of this clonotype. The CDR3: CASSDGQAGYEQYF. CDR3 DNA: TGTGCCAGCAGCGATGGACAGGCGGGGTACGAGCAGTACTTC. The rearrangement joins TRBV13 to TRBJ2-7, with a tentative D call TRBD1 (7 bases). Germline values: CDR1 PRHDT, CDR2 FYEKMQ (reference sequence). Trimming took 5 bases from V and 4 from J, leaving 15 bases between them. This CDR3 is built from 14 residues. The full variable domain, in which reference TRBV13 and TRBJ2-7 provide the parts outside the CDR3, is AAGVIQSPRHLIKEKRETATLKCYPIPRHDTVYWYQQGPGQDPQFLISFYEKMQSDKGSIPDRFSAQQFSDYHSELNMSSLELGDSALYFCASSDGQAGYEQYFGPGTRLTVT.

As concerns this clonotype: Germline is not matched at one junction end, which may reflect a read error. The CDR3 bases are TGTGCCAGCAGCGCTTTTGGACAGGCCGGGCCCTATGGCCACACCTTC. Amino acid sequence: CASSAFGQAGPYGHTF. This chain connects TRBV9 to TRBJ1-2; 7 positions match TRBD1. The CDR3 extends over 16 amino acids. Germline assignment: CDR1 SGDLS and CDR2 YYNGEE.

This chain uses TRBV6-6 with TRBJ2-5, with D possibly being TRBD1 or TRBD2 (6 bases each). The CDR3 is made up of 16 amino acids. Trimming removed 4 bases from V and 5 bases from J, with 20 bases in between. Germline CDR1 reads MNHNY; CDR2 reads SVGAGI (reference sequence). CDR3 coding DNA: TGTGCCAGCAGTTCCCCGACAGGACGGGGGCGGGAGACCCAGTACTTC. This codes for CASSSPTGRGRETQYF.

V gene TRBV7-8 combines with J gene TRBJ2-1; 13 nucleotides agree with TRBD2. Trimming removed 3 bases from V and 8 bases from J; junction bases left unmatched: 4. The CDR3 contains 15 residues. Germline loops: CDR1 SGHVS, CDR2 FQNEAQ. The CDR3 is CASSLGTSGTHEQFF. DNA of the CDR3: TGTGCCAGCAGCTTGGGGACTAGCGGGACACATGAGCAGTTCTTC.

This clonotype occurred a few times. The genes are TRBV12-5 and TRBJ2-1, with 7 positions matching TRBD2. The CDR3 totals 12 residues. V shed 3 bases, J shed 8 bases, and the junction held 1 base outside the gene matches. Germline V CDR1 and CDR2: LGHNT, FRNRAP. CDR3 nucleotide sequence: TGTGCTAGTGGTTTTGGGGGGGATGAGCAGTTCTTC. As protein: CASGFGGDEQFF.